The 24 T cell receptor beta chains in this list originate from one sample, sequenced in a study of blood T cell repertoires in COVID-19. Produced via immunoSEQ multiplex PCR; TCRdb's table is partial and in-frame only. The sample consists of roughly 200,000 clones, approximately 83% of them appearing once. The source material was peripheral blood. The receptor set was obtained from a man in his fifties or sixties with acute or convalescent COVID-19.

The chain carries TRBV4-3 and TRBJ1-5; D ambiguous. Trimming stripped 0 bases from V and 4 bases from J, with 10 bases between. This CDR3 contains 15 residues. The germline V gene encodes CDR1 LGHNA and CDR2 YSLEER. CDR3 sequence: CASSQDNGSNQPQHF. DNA for the CDR3: TGCGCCAGCAGCCAAGATAACGGGTCTAATCAGCCCCAGCATTTT.

The chain carries TRBV29-1 and TRBJ2-2; D may be TRBD2 (5 bases). The CDR3 consists of 13 residues. Germline CDR1 and CDR2: SQVTM and ANQGSEA. The V gene lost 4 bases and the J gene lost 4 bases, with 10 bases spanning the gap. The CDR3 loop reads CSVAGRSTGELFF. CDR3 nucleotide sequence: TGCAGCGTTGCTGGGAGAAGCACCGGGGAGCTGTTTTTT.

Points on this clone: Distinct nucleotide sequences in the sample also encode this CDR3. The chain combines TRBV27 with TRBJ1-1; no definite D call. V was trimmed by 4 bases and J by 0 bases, leaving 6 bases between them. Germline V lookup: CDR1 MNHEY, CDR2 SMNVEV (reference sequence). This CDR3 is 13 amino acids long. CDR3 sequence (DNA): TGTGCCAGCAGTTCGAGAATGAACACTGAAGCTTTCTTT. Its protein product is CASSSRMNTEAFF.

The chain is built from TRBV29-1 and TRBJ2-1; TRBD2 is a possible D gene (7 bases). Per the germline V gene, CDR1 is SQVTM and CDR2 is ANQGSEA. Trimming took 4 bases from V and 0 from J, leaving 19 bases between them. This CDR3 is 17 amino acids long. CDR3 sequence: CSVGGRGGSSSYNEQFF. In DNA, the CDR3 is TGCAGCGTTGGGGGAAGGGGGGGATCGAGCTCCTACAATGAGCAGTTCTTC.

The chain combines TRBV5-1 with TRBJ2-3, with a possible D match to TRBD2 (6 bases). V was clipped by 3 bases and J by 6 bases, with 17 bases between them. There are 15 residues in the CDR3. CDR1 and CDR2 (germline): SGHRS, YFSETQ. The CDR3 sequence is CASSSEGLPSDTQYF. The CDR3, as DNA: TGCGCCAGCAGCTCGGAGGGACTTCCCTCGGATACGCAGTATTTT. Full variable domain (remainder filled in from reference TRBV5-1 and TRBJ2-3): KAGVTQTPRYLIKTRGQQVTLSCSPISGHRSVSWYQQTPGQGLQFLFEYFSETQRNKGNFPGRFSGRQFSNSRSEMNVSTLELGDSALYLCASSSEGLPSDTQYFGPGTRLTVL.

The gene calls are TRBV12-3 or TRBV12-4 and TRBJ2-7; D ambiguous. CDR3 length: 12 residues. Deletions cut 8 bases from V and 1 base from J, with 9 bases between. In DNA, the CDR3 is TGTGCCAGCTGCGGTTCGTCCTACGAGCAGTACTTC. The encoded protein is CASCGSSYEQYF.

CDR3: CASSLKGGTSGRWDEQYF. Here the CDR3 DNA reads TGCGCCAGCAGCCTAAAAGGGGGAACTAGCGGGAGATGGGACGAGCAGTACTTC. The gene calls are TRBV4-1 and TRBJ2-7; 11 bases are a match to TRBD2. Germline lookup yields CDR1 MGHRA and CDR2 YSYEKL. The CDR3 is 18 amino acids. J was trimmed by 5 bases and V by 4 bases; bases with no gene match: 16.

The chain couples TRBV5-6 to TRBJ2-4; 8 positions match TRBD2. The CDR3 runs 16 residues. Trimming at V came to 0 bases and at J to 3 bases, leaving 5 bases not matched to a gene. Germline CDR1 SGHDT, CDR2 YYEEEE. CDR3 coding DNA: TGTGCCAGCAGCTTGGCGGGAGGGCCCGGCAAAAACATTCAGTACTTC. This translates into CASSLAGGPGKNIQYF.

The V call is TRBV28, the J call TRBJ1-2; 7 nucleotides agree with TRBD1. The CDR3 extends over 13 amino acids. Looked up from germline, CDR1 is MDHEN and CDR2 is SYDVKM. The trim removed 2 bases at V and 13 bases at J, leaving 10 bases unmatched. CDR3 nucleotides: TGTGCCAGCAGTTTAGGCCTAGGGGGCGCAGGCACCTTC. It encodes CASSLGLGGAGTF.

This chain links TRBV29-1 with TRBJ2-4; the D gene is possibly TRBD1 (5 bases). The CDR3 covers 15 residues. Germline lookup yields CDR1 SQVTM and CDR2 ANQGSEA. The V and J ends lost 1 base and 0 bases respectively, with 10 bases between them. CDR3 sequence: CSVEGGRGAKNIQYF. The DNA for the CDR3 is TGCAGCGTTGAAGGGGGAAGGGGAGCCAAAAACATTCAGTACTTC.

J is TRBJ1-1 and V is TRBV4-1; D is uncertain. Germline loops: CDR1 MGHRA, CDR2 YSYEKL. Deletions cut 2 bases from V and 6 bases from J, with 10 bases between. The CDR3 is 13 residues long. The CDR3 nucleotides are TGCGCCAGCAGCCAAATTGGAGAGTCTGAAGCTTTCTTT. Protein: CASSQIGESEAFF.

This sequence joins TRBV2 and TRBJ2-3, with TRBD2 matching 13 bases. The V gene's germline CDR1 is SNHLY and CDR2 FYNNEI. The CDR3 runs 17 residues. The junction had 8 bases not matched to a gene; V was cut back by 1 base and J by 7 bases. The DNA of the CDR3 is TGTGCCAGCAGTGAAGTGGGACTAGCGGGAAGGAGGTATACGCAGTATTTT. Translating it yields CASSEVGLAGRRYTQYF.

The chain combines TRBV4-1 with TRBJ2-2; 8 bases agree with TRBD1. The CDR3 sequence is 16 residues long. CDR1 MGHRA and CDR2 YSYEKL come from the germline V gene. After removal of 5 bases from V and 4 bases from J, the junction contained 9 bases not matched to a gene. DNA for the CDR3: TGCGCCAGCAGCGATACCAGGGGGCGCGGCACCGGGGAGCTGTTTTTT. Residues: CASSDTRGRGTGELFF.

The chain recombines TRBV5-1 with TRBJ2-3; D uncertain. The germline V gene has CDR1 SGHRS and CDR2 YFSETQ. Deletions cut 5 bases from V and 6 bases from J, with 10 bases between. The CDR3 has 12 residues. The CDR3 region has the DNA TGCGCCAGCAGTACGGGTTCGGATACGCAGTATTTT. Its translation: CASSTGSDTQYF.

This clone was seen more than once but under ten times. The J gene is TRBJ2-7, the V gene TRBV28; TRBD1 matches 8 bases. The CDR3 sequence is 14 residues long. The germline V gene has CDR1 MDHEN and CDR2 SYDVKM. The J segment lost 7 bases and the V segment lost 6 bases, leaving 11 bases of the junction unmatched. CDR3 DNA sequence: TGTGCCAGCAGCCCAGGACAGGGTGTAGGAGAGCAGTACTTC. Translation gives CASSPGQGVGEQYF.

This rearrangement joins TRBV5-1 to TRBJ2-5; 7 nucleotides agree with TRBD1. The junction had 5 bases not matched to a gene; V was cut back by 0 bases and J by 3 bases. Germline V gene data show CDR1 as SGHRS and CDR2 as YFSETQ. The CDR3 loop spans 15 amino acids. The CDR3 protein is CASSLAKGAKETQYF. Written as DNA, the CDR3 is TGCGCCAGCAGCTTGGCCAAGGGGGCCAAAGAGACCCAGTACTTC. Looking up the rest from reference TRBV5-1 and TRBJ2-5 gives the full variable domain: KAGVTQTPRYLIKTRGQQVTLSCSPISGHRSVSWYQQTPGQGLQFLFEYFSETQRNKGNFPGRFSGRQFSNSRSEMNVSTLELGDSALYLCASSLAKGAKETQYFGPGTRLLVL.

This clone was observed a few times. The genes are TRBV9 and TRBJ2-2; no firm D call. Germline V gene data show CDR1 as SGDLS and CDR2 as YYNGEE. The length of the CDR3 is 14 residues. Trimming left V 3 bases short and J 4 bases short, with 10 bases between. The CDR3 is CASSAEWSTGELFF. The CDR3 coding sequence is TGTGCCAGCAGCGCGGAGTGGAGCACCGGGGAGCTGTTTTTT.

This chain joins TRBV2 and TRBJ2-2; D might be TRBD2 (8 bases). Germline values: CDR1 SNHLY, CDR2 FYNNEI. This CDR3 contains 16 residues. Trimming took off 7 bases at V and 1 base at J, with 16 bases between the two ends. The CDR3 sequence is CASIGGLAGNTGELFF. CDR3 nucleotide sequence: TGTGCCAGCATAGGGGGCCTAGCGGGGAACACCGGGGAGCTGTTTTTT. The full variable domain, with the rest looked up from reference TRBV2 and TRBJ2-2, is EPEVTQTPSHQVTQMGQEVILRCVPISNHLYFYWYRQILGQKVEFLVSFYNNEISEKSEIFDDQFSVERPDGSNFTLKIRSTKLEDSAMYFCASIGGLAGNTGELFFGEGSRLTVL.

The chain combines TRBV9 with TRBJ2-5; 7 bases match TRBD1. V dropped 4 bases and J dropped 3; count of bases not matched to a gene: 6. The length of the CDR3 is 14 residues. Germline CDR1 and CDR2: SGDLS and YYNGEE. CDR3 sequence (DNA): TGTGCCAGCAGCAGGGGTGGGACAGAAGAGACCCAGTACTTC. Translating gives CASSRGGTEETQYF.

The CDR3 DNA is TGTGCCAGCAAGCGGGACACCTCCTACAATGAGCAGTTCTTC. It codes for CASKRDTSYNEQFF. The gene calls are TRBV2 and TRBJ2-1; a possible D gene is TRBD2 (7 bases). This CDR3 is 14 amino acids long. Germline V CDR1 and CDR2: SNHLY, FYNNEI. V was trimmed by 7 bases and J by 0 bases, leaving 10 bases between them.

This clone came up once. The chain uses TRBV27 and TRBJ2-3, with D maybe TRBD2 (5 bases). The CDR3 has 14 amino acids. Germline lookup yields CDR1 MNHEY and CDR2 SMNVEV (reference sequence). Between the trimmed V and J ends, which lost 6 bases and 1 base, there was a span of 11 bases. In nucleotides, the CDR3 is TGTGCCAGCAGAAAAGTGGGAGGCACAGATACGCAGTATTTT. Amino acids: CASRKVGGTDTQYF.

The rearrangement joins TRBV10-3 to TRBJ1-2; 8 bases are a match to TRBD1. Losses at the gene ends were 2 bases for V and 4 bases for J; bases not matched to a gene: 6. The CDR3 spans 15 residues. CDR1 ENHRY and CDR2 SYGVKD come from the germline V gene. In nucleotides, the CDR3 is TGTGCCATCAGTGAGGGACAGGGTGTAATCTATGGCTACACCTTC. It is translated as CAISEGQGVIYGYTF.

This clone was counted once. The rearrangement links TRBV28 to TRBJ1-2; D gene unclear. Trimming took 7 bases from V and 4 from J, leaving 10 bases between them. Germline CDR1 MDHEN, CDR2 SYDVKM. This CDR3 is 12 amino acids long. CDR3 DNA: TGTGCCAGCACCCCGGGAGGCTATGGCTACACCTTC. Its translation is CASTPGGYGYTF.

V gene TRBV14 combines with J gene TRBJ2-7; 8 bases fit TRBD1. The junction had 8 bases not matched to a gene; V was cut back by 5 bases and J by 2 bases. The length of the CDR3 is 15 residues. Germline CDR1 reads SGHDN; CDR2 reads FVKESK. CDR3: CASSSGGQGAYEQYF. CDR3 DNA sequence: TGTGCCAGCAGCTCCGGCGGACAGGGCGCCTACGAGCAGTACTTC.